Below are 16 T cell receptor beta chains sequenced from a single sample in a study of T cell responses to AZD1222 COVID-19 vaccine. The repertoire was sequenced with immunoSEQ multiplex PCR; TCRdb's copy has only in-frame clones and lacks some. The repertoire holds more than 90,000 clones, with roughly 87% as singletons. Sequences were derived from peripheral blood, sampled on day 0 of AZD1222 vaccination. These receptors all come from an adult in good health.

V gene TRBV7-9 combines with J gene TRBJ1-1; D is unclear. Trimming took 2 bases from V and 5 from J, leaving 3 bases between them. Germline loops: CDR1 SEHNR, CDR2 FQNEAQ (reference sequence). CDR3 length: 11 amino acids. Written as DNA, the CDR3 is TGTGCCAGCAGCTTACGGACTGAAGCTTTCTTT. It codes for CASSLRTEAFF.

V usage is TRBV10-2 and J usage is TRBJ1-5, with 10 bases that match TRBD1. V shed 3 bases, J shed 5 bases, and the junction held 7 bases outside the gene matches. This CDR3 contains 16 residues. Germline V gene data show CDR1 as WSHSY and CDR2 as SAAADI. CDR3 sequence (DNA): TGCGCCAGCAGTGATCCCATCGGACAGGGGGATCAGCCCCAGCATTTT. Protein: CASSDPIGQGDQPQHF.

The chain couples TRBV10-3 to TRBJ1-6; possible D gene TRBD1, 6 bases. Trimming removed 6 bases from V and 7 bases from J, with 16 bases in between. The CDR3 totals 15 residues. From germline, CDR1 is ENHRY and CDR2 SYGVKD. The CDR3 nucleotides read TGTGCCATCAGCCCCCGGACAGTTGGCAATTCACCCCTCCACTTT. This translates into CAISPRTVGNSPLHF.

The chain combines TRBV18 with TRBJ1-4; D might be TRBD1 (5 bases). This CDR3 contains 15 residues. V was cut by 5 bases and J by 4 bases, with 14 bases left in between. Germline CDR1 and CDR2: KGHSH and LQKENI. CDR3 DNA: TGTGCCAGCTCAGAACCGGGACTGAGTAATGAAAAACTGTTTTTT. This gives the protein CASSEPGLSNEKLFF. The full variable domain, in which reference TRBV18 and TRBJ1-4 provide the parts outside the CDR3, is NAGVMQNPRHLVRRRGQEARLRCSPMKGHSHVYWYRQLPEEGLKFMVYLQKENIIDESGMPKERFSAEFPKEGPSILRIQQVVRGDSAAYFCASSEPGLSNEKLFFGSGTQLSVL.

This CDR3 is CASSSLGGDSPLHF. The CDR3 nucleotides are TGTGCCAGTAGTAGTTTGGGTGGGGATTCACCCCTCCACTTT. This chain uses TRBV19 with TRBJ1-6; D is unresolved. V lost 4 bases to trimming and J lost 8 bases, with 12 bases between them. This CDR3 has 14 residues. CDR1 and CDR2 from the germline V gene are LNHDA and SQIVND (reference sequence).

The chain combines TRBV13 with TRBJ2-2; 7 bases match TRBD1. Germline CDR1 is PRHDT and CDR2 is FYEKMQ (reference sequence). V trimming: 5 bases; J trimming: 4 bases; junction bases outside the gene matches: 4. The CDR3 length is 14 residues. CDR3 sequence reads: CASSLRGFTGELFF. CDR3 in DNA: TGTGCCAGCAGCCTCAGGGGGTTCACCGGGGAGCTGTTTTTT.

The chain carries TRBV5-5 and TRBJ1-2; 8 bases are a match to TRBD1. CDR1 is SGHKS, CDR2 YYEKEE, per germline (reference sequence). With V trimmed by 3 bases and J by 6 bases, 10 bases remained unmatched. The CDR3 spans 15 residues. CDR3 coding DNA: TGTGCCAGCAGCTCACCGGACAGGGTGGGCCATGGCTACACCTTC. Translated, it gives CASSSPDRVGHGYTF.

This rearrangement joins TRBV2 to TRBJ2-1, with a tentative D call TRBD1 (5 bases). This CDR3 has 15 residues. In germline, CDR1 is SNHLY, CDR2 FYNNEI. Trimming pared 6 bases from V and 0 bases from J, leaving 12 bases between. The CDR3 region is CASSDSAASYNEQFF. As DNA, the CDR3 is TGTGCCAGCAGCGACAGTGCAGCCTCCTACAATGAGCAGTTCTTC.

The V and J genes are TRBV14 and TRBJ2-3; unclear D gene. Germline V gene sequence: CDR1 SGHDN, CDR2 FVKESK. V dropped 1 base and J dropped 10 bases, with 12 bases sitting between them. The CDR3 runs to 13 residues. The DNA for the CDR3 is TGTGCCAGCAGCCAAGCAGCCACCATCTCGCAGTATTTT. This codes for CASSQAATISQYF. The complete variable domain, with remaining parts taken from reference TRBV14 and TRBJ2-3, reads EAGVTQFPSHSVIEKGQTVTLRCDPISGHDNLYWYRRVMGKEIKFLLHFVKESKQDESGMPNNRFLAERTGGTYSTLKVQPAELEDSGVYFCASSQAATISQYFGPGTRLTVL.

The chain combines TRBV23-1 with TRBJ1-2, with D hard to call. TRBV23-1 is an ORF, with its function uncertain. V dropped 3 bases and J dropped 4 bases, with 18 bases sitting between them. This CDR3 has 16 residues. The CDR3 DNA sequence: TGCGCCAGCAGTCACTCCAAAGGTCTGGCGGGCTATGGCTACACCTTC. Amino acids: CASSHSKGLAGYGYTF.

The V gene is TRBV5-4, the J gene TRBJ2-1, with TRBD1 matching 10 bases. The ends lost 5 bases at V and 8 bases at J; junction bases unmatched: 4. The CDR3 totals 13 residues. Germline V gene sequence: CDR1 SGHNT, CDR2 YYREEE (reference sequence). The CDR3 loop is CASRRQGADEQFF. CDR3 DNA: TGTGCCAGCAGGAGACAGGGGGCAGATGAGCAGTTCTTC. Full variable domain (missing parts from reference TRBV5-4 and TRBJ2-1): ETGVTQSPTHLIKTRGQQVTLRCSSQSGHNTVSWYQQALGQGPQFIFQYYREEENGRGNFPPRFSGLQFPNYSSELNVNALELDDSALYLCASRRQGADEQFFGPGTRLTVL.

This clone was detected ten times or more. The genes are TRBV28 and TRBJ1-2, with a tentative D call TRBD1 (5 bases). CDR1 and CDR2 (germline): MDHEN, SYDVKM. The CDR3 consists of 14 residues. V was clipped by 4 bases and J by 5 bases, with 14 bases between them. CDR3: CASSSGTIVYGYTF. In DNA form, the CDR3 reads TGTGCCAGCAGTTCCGGGACTATTGTTTATGGCTACACCTTC.

The CDR3 DNA follows: TGCAGCGTTGACAAAACAGGGATCACTGAAGCTTTCTTT. This encodes CSVDKTGITEAFF. The chain is built from TRBV29-1 and TRBJ1-1; a weak D match, TRBD1 (6 bases). V lost 3 bases, J lost 4 bases, and 12 bases lay in between. Germline V lookup: CDR1 SQVTM, CDR2 ANQGSEA. This CDR3 has 13 amino acids. Filled out from reference TRBV29-1 and TRBJ1-1, the complete variable domain reads SAVISQKPSRDICQRGTSLTIQCQVDSQVTMMFWYRQQPGQSLTLIATANQGSEATYESGFVIDKFPISRPNLTFSTLTVSNMSPEDSSIYLCSVDKTGITEAFFGQGTRLTVV.

This clone has just a few counts. The chain uses TRBV11-2 and TRBJ2-3, with TRBD1 matching 10 bases. The CDR3 loop spans 16 amino acids. The trim removed 4 bases at V and 0 bases at J, leaving 4 bases unmatched. Germline values: CDR1 SGHAT, CDR2 FQNNGV. The DNA of the CDR3 is TGTGCCAGCAGCTCGGGACAGGGGATAAGCACAGATACGCAGTATTTT. Its translation: CASSSGQGISTDTQYF.

V is TRBV9 and J is TRBJ2-1, with 9 bases identical to TRBD2. This CDR3 has 16 amino acids. The V and J ends lost 0 bases and 5 bases, in that order; junction bases with no gene match: 6. Germline V gives CDR1 SGDLS, CDR2 YYNGEE. The CDR3 region is CASSVVAGGGHNEQFF. The CDR3 region has the DNA TGTGCCAGCAGCGTAGTTGCGGGAGGGGGCCACAATGAGCAGTTCTTC.

The chain is built from TRBV29-1 and TRBJ2-7; 12 bases align to TRBD1. This CDR3 region has 14 residues. The germline CDR1 and CDR2 sequences are SQVTM and ANQGSEA. Germline trimming cut 5 bases from V and 4 bases from J; bases unmatched to any gene: 6. This CDR3 is CSVTRGQGAYEQYF. The DNA of the CDR3 is TGCAGCGTTACCCGGGGACAGGGGGCGTACGAGCAGTACTTC.